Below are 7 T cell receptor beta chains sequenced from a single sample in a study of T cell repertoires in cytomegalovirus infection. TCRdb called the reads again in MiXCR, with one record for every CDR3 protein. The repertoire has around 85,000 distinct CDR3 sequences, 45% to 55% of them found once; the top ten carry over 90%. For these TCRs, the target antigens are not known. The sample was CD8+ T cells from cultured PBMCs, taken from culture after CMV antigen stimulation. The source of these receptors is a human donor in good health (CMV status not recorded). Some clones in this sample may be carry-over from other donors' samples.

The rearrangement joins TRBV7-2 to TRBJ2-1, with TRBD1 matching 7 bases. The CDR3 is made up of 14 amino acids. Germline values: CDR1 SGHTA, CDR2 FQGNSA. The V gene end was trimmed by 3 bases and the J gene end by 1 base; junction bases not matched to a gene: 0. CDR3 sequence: CASSFRGSYNEQFF. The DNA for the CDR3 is TGTGCCAGCAGCTTCAGGGGGTCCTACAATGAGCAGTTCTTC.

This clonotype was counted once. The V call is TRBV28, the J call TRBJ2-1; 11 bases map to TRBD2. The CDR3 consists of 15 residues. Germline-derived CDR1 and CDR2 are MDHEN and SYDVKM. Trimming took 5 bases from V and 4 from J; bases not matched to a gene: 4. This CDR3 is CASSLSGRGYNEQFF. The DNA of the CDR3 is TGTGCCAGCAGTCTTAGCGGGAGGGGTTACAATGAGCAGTTCTTC.

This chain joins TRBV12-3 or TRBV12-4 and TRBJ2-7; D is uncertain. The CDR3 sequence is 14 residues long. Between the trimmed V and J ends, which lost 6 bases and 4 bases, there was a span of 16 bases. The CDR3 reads CASSRPPSYYEQYF. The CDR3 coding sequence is TGTGCCAGCAGCCGTCCCCCTTCGTATTACGAGCAGTACTTC.

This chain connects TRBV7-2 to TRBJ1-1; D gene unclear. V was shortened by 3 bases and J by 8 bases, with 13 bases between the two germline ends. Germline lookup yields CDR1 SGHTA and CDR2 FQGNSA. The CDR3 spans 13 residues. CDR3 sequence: CASSLPLRVEAFF. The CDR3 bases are TGTGCCAGCAGCTTGCCGCTAAGGGTGGAAGCTTTCTTT. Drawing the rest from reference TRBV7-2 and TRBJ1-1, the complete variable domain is GAGVSQSPSNKVTEKGKDVELRCDPISGHTALYWYRQSLGQGLEFLIYFQGNSAPDKSGLPSDRFSAERTGGSVSTLTIQRTQQEDSAVYLCASSLPLRVEAFFGQGTRLTVV.

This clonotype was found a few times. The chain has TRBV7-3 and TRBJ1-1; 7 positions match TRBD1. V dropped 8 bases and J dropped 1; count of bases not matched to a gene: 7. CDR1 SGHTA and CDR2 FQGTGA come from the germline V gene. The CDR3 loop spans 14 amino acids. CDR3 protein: CASSRAGGNTEAFF. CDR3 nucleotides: TGTGCCAGCTCGAGGGCAGGGGGGAACACTGAAGCTTTCTTT. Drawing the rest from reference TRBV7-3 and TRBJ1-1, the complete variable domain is GAGVSQTPSNKVTEKGKYVELRCDPISGHTALYWYRQSLGQGPEFLIYFQGTGAADDSGLPNDRFFAVRPEGSVSTLKIQRTERGDSAVYLCASSRAGGNTEAFFGQGTRLTVV.

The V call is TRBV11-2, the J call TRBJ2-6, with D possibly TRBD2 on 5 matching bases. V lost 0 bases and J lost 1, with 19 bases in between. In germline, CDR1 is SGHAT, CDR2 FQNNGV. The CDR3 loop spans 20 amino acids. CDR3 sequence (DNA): TGTGCCAGCAGCTTAGATCTCGGGCAGACTATTTCATCTGGGGCCAACGTCCTGACTTTC. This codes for CASSLDLGQTISSGANVLTF.

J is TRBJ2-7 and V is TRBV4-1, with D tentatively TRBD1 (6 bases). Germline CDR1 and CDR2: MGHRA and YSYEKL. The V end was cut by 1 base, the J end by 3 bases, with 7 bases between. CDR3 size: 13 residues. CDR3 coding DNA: TGCGCCAGCAGCCAAGGGGACAACTACGAGCAGTACTTC. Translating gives CASSQGDNYEQYF.